These T cell receptor beta chains were read from a single sample in a study of shared clonotypes between healthy human individuals. This table comes from immunoSEQ multiplex PCR, and its TCRdb copy is limited to in-frame clones, with some not included. This sample carries millions of clones, around 90% of them seen once, and the ten largest clones take roughly 0.13%. Sequencing was performed on naive CD4+ T cells sorted from blood. These TCRs come from a man aged 18 to 30 in good health. Each CDR3 is given with its conserved first and last residue. D genes are given only for firm matches. Clone size is shown for a subset of rows, as once, few, many or a class of expanded clone.

clone_size: once
d_call: TRBD2
v_call: TRBV6-1
j_call: TRBJ2-2
cdr3_aa: CASSIAGGRLGELFF
cdr3_nt: TGTGCCAGCTCAATAGCGGGGGGGCGTCTCGGGGAGCTGTTTTTT

clone_size: -
d_call: -
v_call: TRBV5-1
j_call: TRBJ2-5
cdr3_aa: CASSLVGGQETQYF
cdr3_nt: TGCGCCAGCAGCTTGGTGGGGGGGCAGGAGACCCAGTACTTC

clone_size: -
d_call: -
v_call: TRBV11-3
j_call: TRBJ1-3
cdr3_aa: CAPAVSGNTIYF
cdr3_nt: TGTGCTCCAGCGGTTTCTGGAAACACCATATATTTT

clone_size: -
d_call: -
v_call: TRBV5-5
j_call: TRBJ1-2
cdr3_aa: CASSLLMQGIGYGYTF
cdr3_nt: TGTGCCAGCAGCTTGCTCATGCAGGGGATCGGCTATGGCTACACCTTC

clone_size: -
d_call: -
v_call: TRBV29-1
j_call: TRBJ1-1
cdr3_aa: CSVAGQTLGTEAFF
cdr3_nt: TGCAGCGTGGCCGGACAGACTTTGGGAACTGAAGCTTTCTTT

clone_size: -
d_call: TRBD2
v_call: TRBV9
j_call: TRBJ2-5
cdr3_aa: CASSGDIGLAGELGRETQYF
cdr3_nt: TGTGCCAGCAGCGGGGACATCGGACTAGCGGGGGAACTCGGGCGGGAGACCCAGTACTTC

clone_size: once
d_call: TRBD1
v_call: TRBV7-2
j_call: TRBJ2-3
cdr3_aa: CASSSRTGSTDTQYF
cdr3_nt: TGTGCCAGCAGCTCGCGGACAGGCAGCACAGATACGCAGTATTTT

clone_size: -
d_call: TRBD2
v_call: TRBV27
j_call: TRBJ2-7
cdr3_aa: CASSLGTSYEQYF
cdr3_nt: TGTGCCAGCTCTTTAGGGACTAGCTACGAGCAGTACTTC

clone_size: -
d_call: -
v_call: TRBV6-6
j_call: TRBJ2-2
cdr3_aa: CASSFGTTANTGELFF
cdr3_nt: TGTGCCAGCAGTTTCGGGACAACCGCGAACACCGGGGAGCTGTTTTTT

clone_size: once
d_call: -
v_call: TRBV2
j_call: TRBJ1-1
cdr3_aa: CASREKYMNTEAFF
cdr3_nt: TGTGCCAGCAGGGAAAAGTACATGAACACTGAAGCTTTCTTT

clone_size: -
d_call: -
v_call: TRBV6-5
j_call: TRBJ1-4
cdr3_aa: CASSYRGRVDEKLFF
cdr3_nt: TGTGCCAGCAGTTACCGGGGGCGGGTTGATGAAAAACTGTTTTTT

clone_size: -
d_call: TRBD1
v_call: TRBV7-8
j_call: TRBJ2-7
cdr3_aa: CASSWTGVGEQYF
cdr3_nt: TGTGCCAGCAGCTGGACAGGGGTCGGTGAGCAGTACTTC

clone_size: -
d_call: -
v_call: TRBV9
j_call: TRBJ1-5
cdr3_aa: CASSVGPTPNQPQHF
cdr3_nt: TGTGCCAGCAGCGTAGGGCCCACACCGAATCAGCCCCAGCATTTT

clone_size: -
d_call: TRBD1
v_call: TRBV4-3
j_call: TRBJ1-1
cdr3_aa: CASSQPTDRGGEAFF
cdr3_nt: TGCGCCAGCAGCCAACCTACGGACAGGGGAGGTGAAGCTTTCTTT

clone_size: -
d_call: -
v_call: TRBV2
j_call: TRBJ2-4
cdr3_aa: CASSEVKTGLLDENIQYF
cdr3_nt: TGTGCCAGCAGTGAAGTAAAGACCGGACTGCTGGACGAAAACATTCAGTACTTC

clone_size: -
d_call: TRBD1
v_call: TRBV5-1
j_call: TRBJ1-2
cdr3_aa: CASSLDTGEGNYGYTF
cdr3_nt: TGCGCCAGCAGCTTGGATACAGGGGAGGGCAACTATGGCTACACCTTC

clone_size: -
d_call: -
v_call: TRBV2
j_call: TRBJ2-4
cdr3_aa: CASSGLSGPENIQYF
cdr3_nt: TGTGCCAGCAGTGGACTTTCCGGGCCCGAAAACATTCAGTACTTC

clone_size: once
d_call: -
v_call: TRBV10-2
j_call: TRBJ2-3
cdr3_aa: CASKWIQNTDTQYF
cdr3_nt: TGCGCCAGCAAATGGATCCAGAATACAGATACGCAGTATTTT

clone_size: once
d_call: TRBD1
v_call: TRBV4-1
j_call: TRBJ2-5
cdr3_aa: CASSQRSTGGGETQYF
cdr3_nt: TGCGCCAGCAGCCAACGGTCAACAGGGGGCGGTGAGACCCAGTACTTC

clone_size: -
d_call: TRBD2
v_call: TRBV18
j_call: TRBJ2-5
cdr3_aa: CASSPGGLAETQYF
cdr3_nt: TGTGCCAGCTCCCCGGGGGGACTAGCAGAGACCCAGTACTTC

clone_size: -
d_call: TRBD1
v_call: TRBV9
j_call: TRBJ2-1
cdr3_aa: CASSEDGTGGNNEQFF
cdr3_nt: TGTGCCAGCAGCGAAGACGGGACAGGGGGCAACAATGAGCAGTTCTTC

clone_size: -
d_call: -
v_call: TRBV4-1
j_call: TRBJ2-7
cdr3_aa: CASSQERTQQGNEQYF
cdr3_nt: TGCGCCAGCAGCCAAGAGAGGACCCAGCAGGGCAACGAGCAGTACTTC

clone_size: -
d_call: -
v_call: TRBV7-9
j_call: TRBJ1-3
cdr3_aa: CASSTGDGRGNTIYF
cdr3_nt: TGTGCCAGCAGTACGGGGGACGGTAGGGGAAACACCATATATTTT

clone_size: -
d_call: TRBD2
v_call: TRBV7-2
j_call: TRBJ2-3
cdr3_aa: CASSAGGLARNTDTQYF
cdr3_nt: TGTGCCAGCAGCGCCGGGGGACTAGCGCGGAACACAGATACGCAGTATTTT

clone_size: -
d_call: -
v_call: TRBV6-1
j_call: TRBJ1-2
cdr3_aa: CASSEVTVLNYGYTF
cdr3_nt: TGTGCCAGCAGTGAAGTTACAGTCCTTAACTATGGCTACACCTTC

clone_size: -
d_call: -
v_call: TRBV5-1
j_call: TRBJ2-1
cdr3_aa: CASSKQNEQFF
cdr3_nt: TGCGCCAGCAGCAAGCAAAATGAGCAGTTCTTC

clone_size: -
d_call: TRBD2
v_call: TRBV6-6
j_call: TRBJ2-3
cdr3_aa: CASRHGLVGTDTQYF
cdr3_nt: TGTGCCAGCAGACACGGACTAGTTGGCACAGATACGCAGTATTTT

clone_size: once
d_call: -
v_call: TRBV5-4
j_call: TRBJ2-2
cdr3_aa: CASSLDRNTGELFF
cdr3_nt: TGTGCCAGCAGCCTTGACCGGAACACCGGGGAGCTGTTTTTT

clone_size: -
d_call: -
v_call: TRBV30
j_call: TRBJ1-1
cdr3_aa: CAWRGTPNTEAFF
cdr3_nt: TGTGCCTGGAGAGGAACACCGAACACTGAAGCTTTCTTT

clone_size: -
d_call: -
v_call: TRBV19
j_call: TRBJ2-5
cdr3_aa: CASSSALLGETQYF
cdr3_nt: TGTGCCAGTAGTTCGGCGCTCCTAGGGGAGACCCAGTACTTC

clone_size: once
d_call: -
v_call: TRBV25-1
j_call: TRBJ1-6
cdr3_aa: CASSGGGNSPLHF
cdr3_nt: TGTGCCAGCAGTGGGGGAGGGAATTCACCCCTCCACTTT

clone_size: -
d_call: -
v_call: TRBV2
j_call: TRBJ1-5
cdr3_aa: CASSPGPGPFLYSNQPQHF
cdr3_nt: TGTGCCAGCAGTCCCGGTCCGGGGCCTTTTCTTTATAGCAATCAGCCCCAGCATTTT

clone_size: -
d_call: -
v_call: TRBV4-3
j_call: TRBJ2-7
cdr3_aa: CASSQDRSGSPGYEQYF
cdr3_nt: TGCGCCAGCAGCCAAGATCGAAGCGGTTCCCCGGGGTACGAGCAGTACTTC

clone_size: -
d_call: -
v_call: TRBV6-5
j_call: TRBJ2-3
cdr3_aa: CAVSSTDTQYF
cdr3_nt: TGTGCCGTCTCTAGCACAGATACGCAGTATTTT

clone_size: -
d_call: TRBD2
v_call: TRBV9
j_call: TRBJ2-3
cdr3_aa: CASSVPREGPTDTQYF
cdr3_nt: TGTGCCAGCAGCGTTCCGCGGGAGGGCCCCACAGATACGCAGTATTTT

clone_size: -
d_call: -
v_call: TRBV5-1
j_call: TRBJ2-3
cdr3_aa: CASSGTTGRADTQYF
cdr3_nt: TGCGCCAGCAGCGGGACGACAGGCCGCGCAGATACGCAGTATTTT

clone_size: -
d_call: TRBD2
v_call: TRBV7-2
j_call: TRBJ2-7
cdr3_aa: CASSLTSGGPYEQYF
cdr3_nt: TGTGCCAGCAGCCTAACTAGCGGGGGGCCCTACGAGCAGTACTTC

clone_size: -
d_call: TRBD1
v_call: TRBV19
j_call: TRBJ1-5
cdr3_aa: CASTPSGQGEHRPQHF
cdr3_nt: TGTGCCAGTACCCCGAGCGGACAGGGGGAACATAGGCCCCAGCATTTT

clone_size: -
d_call: -
v_call: TRBV4-1
j_call: TRBJ2-7
cdr3_aa: CASSPVGGRYEQYF
cdr3_nt: TGCGCCAGCAGCCCTGTGGGGGGCCGATACGAGCAGTACTTC

clone_size: -
d_call: -
v_call: TRBV5-1
j_call: TRBJ2-2
cdr3_aa: CASSHDGINTGELFF
cdr3_nt: TGCGCCAGCAGCCATGACGGAATAAACACCGGGGAGCTGTTTTTT

clone_size: -
d_call: -
v_call: TRBV5-1
j_call: TRBJ2-5
cdr3_aa: CASRGTEETQYF
cdr3_nt: TGCGCCAGCAGAGGGACGGAAGAGACCCAGTACTTC

clone_size: -
d_call: -
v_call: TRBV11-2
j_call: TRBJ2-5
cdr3_aa: CASSLGTALGTQYF
cdr3_nt: TGTGCCAGCAGCTTAGGAACGGCCCTTGGGACCCAGTACTTC

clone_size: -
d_call: -
v_call: TRBV10-2
j_call: TRBJ2-7
cdr3_aa: CASSVVVPNYEQYF
cdr3_nt: TGCGCCAGCAGTGTGGTAGTCCCAAACTACGAGCAGTACTTC

clone_size: -
d_call: TRBD2
v_call: TRBV4-1
j_call: TRBJ2-7
cdr3_aa: CASSQGTSGRPYEQYF
cdr3_nt: TGCGCCAGCAGCCAAGGGACTAGCGGACGACCCTACGAGCAGTACTTC

clone_size: -
d_call: -
v_call: TRBV18
j_call: TRBJ2-2
cdr3_aa: CASSLGQPANTGELFF
cdr3_nt: TGTGCCAGCTCACTCGGACAGCCAGCGAACACCGGGGAGCTGTTTTTT

clone_size: -
d_call: -
v_call: TRBV5-1
j_call: TRBJ2-7
cdr3_aa: CASSSDNSYEQYF
cdr3_nt: TGCGCCAGCAGCTCCGACAATTCCTACGAGCAGTACTTC

clone_size: -
d_call: -
v_call: TRBV6-6
j_call: TRBJ1-3
cdr3_aa: CASGFGGGSGNTIYF
cdr3_nt: TGTGCCAGCGGTTTTGGCGGGGGGTCTGGAAACACCATATATTTT

clone_size: -
d_call: -
v_call: TRBV19
j_call: TRBJ1-6
cdr3_aa: CASSYTWANNSPLHF
cdr3_nt: TGTGCCAGTAGCTACACATGGGCTAATAATTCACCCCTCCACTTT

clone_size: -
d_call: TRBD1
v_call: TRBV11-2
j_call: TRBJ1-1
cdr3_aa: CASSLPGQGAFF
cdr3_nt: TGTGCCAGCAGCCTTCCGGGACAGGGGGCTTTCTTT

clone_size: -
d_call: -
v_call: TRBV6-6
j_call: TRBJ1-5
cdr3_aa: CASSPDGAANQPQHF
cdr3_nt: TGTGCCAGCAGCCCGGACGGGGCAGCTAATCAGCCCCAGCATTTT

clone_size: -
d_call: -
v_call: TRBV30
j_call: TRBJ1-3
cdr3_aa: CAWSVTAWNIYF
cdr3_nt: TGTGCCTGGAGTGTGACCGCTTGGAACATATATTTT

clone_size: -
d_call: -
v_call: TRBV30
j_call: TRBJ1-2
cdr3_aa: CAWKDRLNYGYTF
cdr3_nt: TGTGCCTGGAAGGACAGACTTAACTATGGCTACACCTTC

clone_size: -
d_call: TRBD1
v_call: TRBV29-1
j_call: TRBJ1-1
cdr3_aa: CSVGSRGATEAFF
cdr3_nt: TGCAGCGTTGGGAGCAGGGGGGCAACTGAAGCTTTCTTT